The text below deals with one T cell receptor beta chain. What it binds is not known. The sample comes from a study of T cell responses to AZD1222 COVID-19 vaccine. Profiled with immunoSEQ multiplex PCR; TCRdb holds only in-frame clones, not every one. Among 100,000 to 150,000 clones, roughly nine tenths were seen once, and the ten largest hold 3.5% to 5%. Study-level findings and limits: Targeting of unmutated variant regions was reportedly seen in nearly half of spike-specific TCRs. At study baseline, merely roughly 6 AZD1222 recipients were seropositive. Repertoires were collected only later (after the peak T cell response had occurred). White British ancestry dominated among donors, who included more females, and clonal diversity was possibly underestimated.

This CDR3 spans 18 amino acids. CDR1 and CDR2 from the germline V gene are MDHEN and SYDVKM. The trim removed 5 bases at V and 0 bases at J, leaving 10 bases unmatched. The chain carries TRBV28 and TRBJ1-6, with 7 bases identical to TRBD1. Sequencing was performed on peripheral blood, taken on day 0 of AZD1222 vaccination. The TCR sequence derives from an adult in good health. CDR3: CASSAQQGISSYNSPLHF. The DNA of the CDR3 is TGTGCCAGCAGTGCCCAACAGGGGATTAGCTCCTATAATTCACCCCTCCACTTT.